This TCR beta chain was recovered during a study of control samples from healthy donors and cancer patients. Some clones are missing from TCRdb's copy, which holds only in-frame ones; the method was immunoSEQ multiplex PCR. The data show a few hundred thousand clones, 80% to 95% seen once. This CDR3 region has 16 residues. Looked up from germline, CDR1 is SQVTM and CDR2 is ANQGSEA. V gave up 0 bases and J gave up 1 base, with 14 bases separating them. The TCR sequence derives from a middle-aged man with head and neck cancer. Sequencing input: PBMCs. The gene calls are TRBV29-1 and TRBJ2-3; weak D call: TRBD1 (5 bases). This CDR3 is CSVEDPQGYGTDTQYF. The CDR3 region has the DNA TGCAGCGTTGAAGATCCCCAGGGTTATGGCACAGATACGCAGTATTTT.